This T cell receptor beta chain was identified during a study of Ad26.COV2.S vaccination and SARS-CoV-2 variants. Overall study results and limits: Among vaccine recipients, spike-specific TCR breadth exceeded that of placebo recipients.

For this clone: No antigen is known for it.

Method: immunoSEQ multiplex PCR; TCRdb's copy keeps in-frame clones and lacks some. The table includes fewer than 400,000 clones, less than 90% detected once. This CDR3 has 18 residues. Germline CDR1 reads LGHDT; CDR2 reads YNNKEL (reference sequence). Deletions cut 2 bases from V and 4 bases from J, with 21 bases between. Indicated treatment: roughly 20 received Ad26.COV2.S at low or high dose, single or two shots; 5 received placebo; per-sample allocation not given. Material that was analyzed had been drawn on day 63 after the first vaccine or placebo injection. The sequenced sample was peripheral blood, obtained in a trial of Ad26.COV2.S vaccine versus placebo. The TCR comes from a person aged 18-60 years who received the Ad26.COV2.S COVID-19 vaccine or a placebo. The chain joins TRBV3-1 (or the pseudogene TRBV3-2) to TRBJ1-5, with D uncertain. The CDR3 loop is CASSQFYPPGSPNQPQHF. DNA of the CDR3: TGTGCCAGCAGCCAATTCTACCCCCCCGGGTCCCCTAATCAGCCCCAGCATTTT.